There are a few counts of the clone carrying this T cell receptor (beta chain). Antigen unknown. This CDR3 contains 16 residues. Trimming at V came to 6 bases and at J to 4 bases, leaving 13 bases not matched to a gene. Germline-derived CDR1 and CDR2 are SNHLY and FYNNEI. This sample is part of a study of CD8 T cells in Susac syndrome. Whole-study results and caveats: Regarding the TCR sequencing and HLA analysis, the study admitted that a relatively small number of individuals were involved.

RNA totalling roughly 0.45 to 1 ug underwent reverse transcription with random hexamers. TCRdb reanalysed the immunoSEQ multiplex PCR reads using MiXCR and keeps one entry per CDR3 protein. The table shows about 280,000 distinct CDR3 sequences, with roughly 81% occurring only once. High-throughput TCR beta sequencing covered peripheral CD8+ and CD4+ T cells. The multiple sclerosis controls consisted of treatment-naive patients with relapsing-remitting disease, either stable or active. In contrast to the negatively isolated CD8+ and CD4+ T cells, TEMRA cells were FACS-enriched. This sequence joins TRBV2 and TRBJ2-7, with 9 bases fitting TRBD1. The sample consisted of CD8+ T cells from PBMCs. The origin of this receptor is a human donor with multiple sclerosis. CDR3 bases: TGTGCCAGCAGCGCTCAGCAAGGACAGGGGACTTACGAGCAGTACTTC. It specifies CASSAQQGQGTYEQYF.